This record covers a single T cell receptor beta chain. This sample was taken from a study of blood T cell repertoires in COVID-19. Here immunoSEQ multiplex PCR was the method, and the copy in TCRdb shows in-frame clones only, minus some. The sample lists 40,000 or so clones; 90% were seen once. Sequencing was done on a sample of peripheral blood. The receptor was isolated from a man between 45 and 60 years old with active COVID-19.

DNA of the CDR3: TGTGCCAGCAGCCCTGGGGACAGCCAAGAGACCCAGTACTTC. It encodes CASSPGDSQETQYF. The chain recombines TRBV5-5 with TRBJ2-5; 7 bases match TRBD1. Trimming cost V 4 bases and J 1 base; bases outside gene matches: 4. The CDR3 covers 14 residues. The germline V gene has CDR1 SGHKS and CDR2 YYEKEE (reference sequence).